Listed below are T cell receptor beta chains from one sample, sequenced in a study of cytomegalovirus exposure and HLA in healthy donors. The table came from immunoSEQ multiplex PCR; TCRdb's copy has only in-frame clones and leaves some out. This table has roughly 180,000 clones, 80% to 90% appearing once. Sample: PBMCs. All receptors come from a young man in good health and CMV-seropositive. Both conserved end residues are part of each CDR3. D genes are given only for firm matches. Not all rows give a size; the values are once, few, many and, for expanded clones, a class.

.,TRBV14,.,TRBJ1-2,TGTGCCAGCAGCCAAGAACTCGGGGGCTATGGCTACACCTTC,CASSQELGGYGYTF
TRBD1,TRBV28,once,TRBJ2-7,TGTGCCAGCAGTTACTCAGTACAGGGGTGGTACGAGCAGTACTTC,CASSYSVQGWYEQYF
.,TRBV2,.,TRBJ1-5,TGTGCCAGCAGTGAAGAATGGGACACAATTGGCACCTATAGCAATCAGCCCCAGCATTTT,CASSEEWDTIGTYSNQPQHF
.,TRBV5-1,once,TRBJ2-5,TGCGCCAGCAAAGGAGGGGACGAGGGGTACCTACAAGAGACCCAGTACTTC,CASKGGDEGYLQETQYF
TRBD1,TRBV5-1,.,TRBJ2-7,TGCGCCAGCAGCGGTAGGGACAGCGCGTCCTCCTACGAGCAGTACTTC,CASSGRDSASSYEQYF
TRBD1,TRBV19,.,TRBJ2-5,TGTGCCAGTAGCGCAAGGGACAGGGGGCGCAGAGAGACCCAGTACTTC,CASSARDRGRRETQYF
TRBD2,TRBV10-3,.,TRBJ2-5,TGTGCCATCAGTGAGGTAGCGGGCGCAGCCCAAGAGACCCAGTACTTC,CAISEVAGAAQETQYF
TRBD1,TRBV5-4,.,TRBJ2-5,TGTGCCAGCAGCCCTTTGGACAGGGGGCTCCAAGAGACCCAGTACTTC,CASSPLDRGLQETQYF
TRBD2,TRBV7-3,.,TRBJ2-5,TGTGCCAGCAGCCCCCGGGGTCCGGGGGGTACGAGGCAAGAGACCCAGTACTTC,CASSPRGPGGTRQETQYF
TRBD1,TRBV11-2,.,TRBJ2-7,TGTGCCAGCAGCTCGCTGACAGGGTCTGGCTACGAGCAGTACTTC,CASSSLTGSGYEQYF
TRBD1,TRBV6-5,.,TRBJ1-4,TGTGCCAGCAGTTTGACAGGGGCCCCGGGTGAAAAACTGTTTTTT,CASSLTGAPGEKLFF
TRBD1,TRBV7-9,.,TRBJ2-5,TGTGCCAGCAGCACCCCTCTGGTGGGACAGGATCTAAGGACCCAGTACTTC,CASSTPLVGQDLRTQYF
.,TRBV6-5,few,TRBJ2-1,TGTGCCAGCAGTAAAGGGGGACTACCGAACAATGAGCAGTTCTTC,CASSKGGLPNNEQFF
.,TRBV5-6,.,TRBJ1-1,TGTGCCAGCAGCAGGGTCGGGGGCACTGAAGCTTTCTTT,CASSRVGGTEAFF
.,TRBV15,.,TRBJ1-1,TGTGCCACCAGCACCGGTGGCAGGATGAACACTGAAGCTTTCTTT,CATSTGGRMNTEAFF
TRBD1,TRBV13,.,TRBJ1-1,TGTGCCAGCAGCTTCTTACGTTTGAGGGGGCGCGAAAACACTGAAGCTTTCTTT,CASSFLRLRGRENTEAFF
TRBD1,TRBV7-3,.,TRBJ2-1,TGTGCCAGCAGCTTATCAGGGGGCCCCTACAATGAGCAGTTCTTC,CASSLSGGPYNEQFF
.,TRBV5-8,.,TRBJ2-5,TGTGCCAGCAGCCTCCCCCAAAGCCTTCCAGAGACCCAGTACTTC,CASSLPQSLPETQYF
.,TRBV6-5,.,TRBJ1-5,TGTGCCAGCAGTTACTCAGCGGATCAGCCCCAGCATTTT,CASSYSADQPQHF
TRBD2,TRBV9,.,TRBJ2-1,TGTGCCAGCAGCGTAGGAGCGGGGCCGGACAATGAGCAGTTCTTC,CASSVGAGPDNEQFF
.,TRBV7-6,.,TRBJ2-2,TGTGCCAGCAGCTTAGGGTCTGGGGCGAATGTAGCCGGGGAGCTGTTTTTT,CASSLGSGANVAGELFF
TRBD1,TRBV15,.,TRBJ2-7,TGTGCCACCAGCAGAGATATGGCGCAGGGGGCTATGGGCTACGAGCAGTACTTC,CATSRDMAQGAMGYEQYF
TRBD2,TRBV6-5,.,TRBJ2-7,TGTGCCAGCAGTTACTCGGGACTAGCGGGGCTCGAGCAGTACTTC,CASSYSGLAGLEQYF
TRBD2,TRBV7-2,.,TRBJ2-1,TGTGCCAGCAGCTTCGGCGGGGGGACCTACAATGAGCAGTTCTTC,CASSFGGGTYNEQFF
TRBD2,TRBV27,.,TRBJ2-1,TGTGCCAGCAGTTTATCGGGACTAGCGGGGGGGAATGAGCAGTTCTTC,CASSLSGLAGGNEQFF
.,TRBV5-1,.,TRBJ2-7,TGCGCCAGCAGCTTGAACAGGACCTACGAGCAGTACTTC,CASSLNRTYEQYF
TRBD1,TRBV7-9,.,TRBJ2-7,TGTGCCAGCAGCTCTGGACAGGGGACCTACGAGCAGTACTTC,CASSSGQGTYEQYF
.,TRBV18,.,TRBJ1-2,TGTGCCAGCTCACCCGTCCAGGTTGAGGGTAACTATGGCTACACCTTC,CASSPVQVEGNYGYTF
TRBD2,TRBV7-6,.,TRBJ2-5,TGTGCCAGCAGCCTGGGACTAGCGGGGGTGGAGACCCAGTACTTC,CASSLGLAGVETQYF
TRBD2,TRBV9,.,TRBJ2-5,TGTGCCAGCAGCGTAGGGGGGGGAGAGACCCAGTACTTC,CASSVGGGETQYF
.,TRBV5-5,.,TRBJ1-1,TGTGCCAGCAGCTACCGGGACAAGGTCGGTGAAGCTTTCTTT,CASSYRDKVGEAFF
TRBD1,TRBV5-1,.,TRBJ1-1,TGCGCCAGCAGATGGGACAGCCTGAACACTGAAGCTTTCTTT,CASRWDSLNTEAFF
TRBD1,TRBV6-1,.,TRBJ1-6,TGTGCCAGCAGTGACAGACAGGGGAATTCACCCCTCCACTTT,CASSDRQGNSPLHF
.,TRBV4-3,.,TRBJ2-7,TGCGCCAGCAGCCAAGAAGTTGAGGTTCTGTACGAGCAGTACTTC,CASSQEVEVLYEQYF
.,TRBV27,once,TRBJ2-3,TGTGCCAGCAGTTTCGGTCAGGGCACAGATACGCAGTATTTT,CASSFGQGTDTQYF
.,TRBV18,.,TRBJ1-4,TGTGCCAGCTCACAAGGGGGATTTGGCGAAAAACTGTTTTTT,CASSQGGFGEKLFF
TRBD1,TRBV7-8,.,TRBJ1-2,TGTGCCAGCAGCTTAGCGGGTGCACAGGGGCCGGCCGGGAATGGCTACACCTTC,CASSLAGAQGPAGNGYTF
.,TRBV6-5,.,TRBJ2-7,TGTGCCAGCACTCTTACCGGGGGATTTCGCTACGAGCAGTACTTC,CASTLTGGFRYEQYF
.,TRBV4-2,.,TRBJ1-5,TGTGCCAGCAGCCAAGATCAGAGGGTTGGGAGGAGCAATCAGCCCCAGCATTTT,CASSQDQRVGRSNQPQHF
.,TRBV6-6,.,TRBJ1-5,TGTGCCAGCAGTTCCCCGACGCAGGGCGATCAGCCCCAGCATTTT,CASSSPTQGDQPQHF
TRBD2,TRBV4-1,.,TRBJ2-7,TGCGCCAGCAGCCACGAAGCGGGGGGGCAGTCCTACGAGCAGTACTTC,CASSHEAGGQSYEQYF